These 5 T cell receptor beta chains originate from one sample sequenced in a study of control samples from healthy donors and cancer patients. The assay was immunoSEQ multiplex PCR, and TCRdb's table has in-frame clones only and misses some. The data contain some 150,000 clones, just over 95% of them seen just once; the ten biggest clones take up 0.95% to 1.1%. The specimen was blood. Receptors were obtained from a woman aged 25 to 39 in good health.

The V call is TRBV6-1, the J call TRBJ2-4; 8 nucleotides agree with TRBD1. CDR3 length: 17 residues. V shed 3 bases and J 0 bases; nucleotides not matched to a gene: 7. Germline assignment: CDR1 MNHNS and CDR2 SASEGT. DNA for the CDR3: TGTGCCAGCAGTGACAGACAGGGGCTTGGAGCCAAAAACATTCAGTACTTC. Its translation: CASSDRQGLGAKNIQYF.

V is TRBV28 and J is TRBJ2-3, with D unclear. The CDR3 spans 15 residues. Germline loops: CDR1 MDHEN, CDR2 SYDVKM. V shed 2 bases and J shed 0 bases, with 9 bases lying between them. DNA for the CDR3: TGTGCCAGCAGTTTAGCGCAGGACAGCACAGATACGCAGTATTTT. It yields the protein CASSLAQDSTDTQYF. The full variable domain, completed using reference TRBV28 and TRBJ2-3, is DVKVTQSSRYLVKRTGEKVFLECVQDMDHENMFWYRQDPGLGLRLIYFSYDVKMKEKGDIPEGYSVSREKKERFSLILESASTNQTSMYLCASSLAQDSTDTQYFGPGTRLTVL.

This sequence joins TRBV9 and TRBJ2-5; TRBD1 might be the D (5 bases). Germline CDR1 reads SGDLS; CDR2 reads YYNGEE. This CDR3 has 14 residues. Trimming cost V 0 bases and J 5 bases, with 11 bases left between them. As DNA, the CDR3 is TGTGCCAGCAGCGTAGGGCAGGGTCCGGAGACCCAGTACTTC. Translation gives CASSVGQGPETQYF.

This clone was seen once. The CDR3 DNA follows: TGTGCCAGCAGTTTCCCCCGTGGTGGGGACACTGAAGCTTTCTTT. It yields the protein CASSFPRGGDTEAFF. V gene TRBV28 combines with J gene TRBJ1-1, with D hard to call. The germline V and J ends were trimmed by 3 bases and 3 bases, with 14 bases remaining between them. In germline, CDR1 is MDHEN, CDR2 SYDVKM. This CDR3 has 15 amino acids.

The rearrangement joins TRBV19 to TRBJ1-4; TRBD1 might be the D (5 bases). V was clipped by 2 bases and J by 5 bases, with 12 bases between them. Germline lookup yields CDR1 LNHDA and CDR2 SQIVND (reference sequence). This CDR3 spans 15 amino acids. CDR3 bases: TGTGCCAGTAGTATACTCCGGGACGGGAATGAAAAACTGTTTTTT. It encodes CASSILRDGNEKLFF.